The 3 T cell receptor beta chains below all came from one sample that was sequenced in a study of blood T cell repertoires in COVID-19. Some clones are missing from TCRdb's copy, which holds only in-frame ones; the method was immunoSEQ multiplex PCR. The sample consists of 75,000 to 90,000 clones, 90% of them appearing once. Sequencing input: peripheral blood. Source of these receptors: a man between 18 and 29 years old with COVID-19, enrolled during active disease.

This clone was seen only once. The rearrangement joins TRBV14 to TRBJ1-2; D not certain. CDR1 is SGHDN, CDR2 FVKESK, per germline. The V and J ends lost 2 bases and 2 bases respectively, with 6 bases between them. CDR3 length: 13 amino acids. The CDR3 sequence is CASSQIRNYGYTF. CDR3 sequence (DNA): TGTGCCAGCAGCCAAATACGGAACTATGGCTACACCTTC.

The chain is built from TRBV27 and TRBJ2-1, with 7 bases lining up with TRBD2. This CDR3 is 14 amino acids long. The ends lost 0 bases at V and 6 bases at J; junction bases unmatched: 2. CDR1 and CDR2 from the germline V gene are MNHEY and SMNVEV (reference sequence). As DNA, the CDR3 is TGTGCCAGCAGTTTATCGGGAGGGGCCAATGAGCAGTTCTTC. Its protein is CASSLSGGANEQFF.

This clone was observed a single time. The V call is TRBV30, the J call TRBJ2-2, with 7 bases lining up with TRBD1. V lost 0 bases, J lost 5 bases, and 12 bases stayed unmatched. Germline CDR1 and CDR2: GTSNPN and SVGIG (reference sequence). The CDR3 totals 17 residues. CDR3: CAWSVPFRGMRTGELFF. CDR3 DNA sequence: TGTGCCTGGAGTGTACCTTTCAGGGGGATGAGGACCGGGGAGCTGTTTTTT.